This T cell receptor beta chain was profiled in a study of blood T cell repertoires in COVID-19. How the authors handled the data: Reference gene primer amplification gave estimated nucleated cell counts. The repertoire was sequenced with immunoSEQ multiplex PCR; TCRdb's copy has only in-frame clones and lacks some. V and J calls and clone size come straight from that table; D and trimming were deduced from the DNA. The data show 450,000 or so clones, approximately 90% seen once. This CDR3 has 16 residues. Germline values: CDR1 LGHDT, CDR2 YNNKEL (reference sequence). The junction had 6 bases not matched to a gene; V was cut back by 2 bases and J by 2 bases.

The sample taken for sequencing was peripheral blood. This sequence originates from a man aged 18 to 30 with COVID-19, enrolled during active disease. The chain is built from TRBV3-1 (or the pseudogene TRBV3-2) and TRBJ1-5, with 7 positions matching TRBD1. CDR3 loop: CASSQRGQGGNQPQHF. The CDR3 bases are TGTGCCAGCAGCCAACGGGGCCAGGGGGGCAATCAGCCCCAGCATTTT.